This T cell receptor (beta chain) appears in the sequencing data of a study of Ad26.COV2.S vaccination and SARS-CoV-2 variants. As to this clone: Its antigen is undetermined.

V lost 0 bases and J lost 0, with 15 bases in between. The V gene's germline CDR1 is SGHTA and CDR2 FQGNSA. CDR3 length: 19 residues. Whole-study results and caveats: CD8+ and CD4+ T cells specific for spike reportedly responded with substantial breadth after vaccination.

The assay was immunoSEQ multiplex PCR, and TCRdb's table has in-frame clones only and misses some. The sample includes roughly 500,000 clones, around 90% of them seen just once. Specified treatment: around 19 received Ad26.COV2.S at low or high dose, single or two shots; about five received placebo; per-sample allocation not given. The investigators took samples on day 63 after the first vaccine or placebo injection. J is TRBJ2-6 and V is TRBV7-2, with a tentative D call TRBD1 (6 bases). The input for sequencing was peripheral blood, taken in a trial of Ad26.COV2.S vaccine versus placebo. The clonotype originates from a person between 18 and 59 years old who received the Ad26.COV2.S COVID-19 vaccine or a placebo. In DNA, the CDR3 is TGTGCCAGCAGCTTAGCGCCGAGACAGGCTCACTCTGGGGCCAACGTCCTGACTTTC. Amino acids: CASSLAPRQAHSGANVLTF.